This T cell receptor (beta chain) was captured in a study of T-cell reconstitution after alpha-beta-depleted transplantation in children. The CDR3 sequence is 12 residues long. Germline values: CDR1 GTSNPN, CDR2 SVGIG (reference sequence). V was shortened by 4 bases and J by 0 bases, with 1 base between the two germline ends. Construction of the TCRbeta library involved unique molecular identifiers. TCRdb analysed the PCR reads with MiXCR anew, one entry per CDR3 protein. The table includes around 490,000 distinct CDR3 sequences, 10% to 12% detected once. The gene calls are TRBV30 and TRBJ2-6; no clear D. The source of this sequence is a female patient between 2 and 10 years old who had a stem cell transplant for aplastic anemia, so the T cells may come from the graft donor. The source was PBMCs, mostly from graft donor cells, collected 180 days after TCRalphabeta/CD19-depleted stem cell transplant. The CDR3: CAWNSGANVLTF. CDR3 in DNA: TGTGCCTGGAACTCTGGGGCCAACGTCCTGACTTTC.